These 19 T cell receptor beta chains were all obtained from the same sample, sequenced in a study of response to subunit inactivated influenza vaccine. TCRdb used MiXCR to reprocess the RT-PCR reads, holding one entry per CDR3 protein. The table records hundreds of thousands of distinct CDR3 sequences, about 15% of them present only once. The sample was PBMCs from blood, taken less than 15 days before vaccination. The receptors shown here come from a man between 45 and 60 years old who received an inactivated influenza vaccine.

The V and J genes are TRBV15 and TRBJ1-5; tentatively, D is TRBD1 (5 bases). Looked up from germline, CDR1 is LNHNV and CDR2 is YYDKDF (reference sequence). Trimming removed 3 bases at V and 8 bases at J, with 11 bases between. The CDR3 spans 13 residues. The CDR3 region is CATSRAQDKPQHF. As DNA, the CDR3 is TGTGCCACCAGCAGGGCTCAGGACAAGCCCCAGCATTTT.

This clonotype showed up many times. This sequence joins TRBV15 and TRBJ1-2, with a possible D match to TRBD1 (5 bases). The CDR3 extends over 14 amino acids. V lost 3 bases and J lost 8, with 16 bases in between. Germline values: CDR1 LNHNV, CDR2 YYDKDF (reference sequence). CDR3 protein: CATSSRDRAVGYTF. The CDR3 nucleotides are TGTGCCACCAGCAGCCGGGACCGGGCTGTCGGCTACACCTTC.

This clonotype appeared a few times. The chain carries TRBV12-3 or TRBV12-4 and TRBJ2-5; tentative D call: TRBD2 (5 bases). This CDR3 region has 14 residues. With 5 bases removed from V and 3 bases from J, the gap between germline ends came to 13 bases. The CDR3 coding sequence is TGTGCCAGCAGTCCCGGGGTAGGCAAAGAGACCCAGTACTTC. Encoded protein: CASSPGVGKETQYF.

This clonotype has only a few counts. The chain couples TRBV30 to TRBJ1-1; D is undetermined. The CDR3 covers 11 residues. Germline values: CDR1 GTSNPN, CDR2 SVGIG (reference sequence). V lost 0 bases and J lost 7, with 6 bases in between. The CDR3 sequence is CAWSVRVEAFF. The CDR3 DNA sequence: TGTGCCTGGAGTGTAAGGGTTGAAGCTTTCTTT.

This clonotype was seen a handful of times. The chain uses TRBV3-1 and TRBJ2-5; tentatively, D is TRBD1 (6 bases). Germline CDR1 and CDR2: LGHDT and YNNKEL (reference sequence). Trimming stripped 3 bases from V and 3 bases from J, with 17 bases between. This CDR3 contains 16 residues. This chain's CDR3 is CASSQTMGHLKETQYF. The CDR3 nucleotides are TGTGCCAGCAGCCAGACCATGGGACACCTGAAAGAGACCCAGTACTTC.

This clonotype showed up just a few times. This chain connects TRBV5-4 to TRBJ2-7, with D perhaps matching TRBD2 (5 bases). The CDR3 consists of 14 residues. Germline V gene sequence: CDR1 SGHNT, CDR2 YYREEE (reference sequence). Trimming took 3 bases from V and 2 from J, leaving 12 bases between them. The CDR3: CASSSVSEAYEQYF. The CDR3 nucleotides are TGTGCCAGCAGCTCGGTTAGCGAGGCCTACGAGCAGTACTTC.

This clonotype was detected a few times. The chain combines TRBV6-5 with TRBJ1-6; D is possibly TRBD1 (5 bases). Germline CDR1 is MNHEY and CDR2 is SVGAGI. This CDR3 is built from 15 residues. Trimming pared 2 bases from V and 7 bases from J, leaving 12 bases between. The CDR3, as DNA: TGTGCCAGCAGTTACGGACACGCCCGAAATTCACCCCTCCACTTT. Its translation: CASSYGHARNSPLHF.

This chain uses TRBV15 with TRBJ2-7; perhaps TRBD1 as D (6 bases). The CDR3 is made up of 15 amino acids. Trimming shortened V by 1 base and J by 0 bases, and 10 bases separated the two germline ends. In germline, CDR1 is LNHNV, CDR2 YYDKDF (reference sequence). This CDR3 is CATSRVRTASYEQYF. The CDR3 DNA is TGTGCCACCAGCAGAGTAAGGACAGCCTCCTACGAGCAGTACTTC.

The chain is built from TRBV5-1 and TRBJ2-1; 15 bases line up with TRBD2. J was trimmed by 13 bases and V by 4 bases; bases with no gene match: 9. The V gene's germline CDR1 is SGHRS and CDR2 YFSETQ. This CDR3 region has 15 residues. CDR3 sequence (DNA): TGCGCCAGCAGCCTGGGGACTAGCGGGAGGAGGCACCAGTTCTTC. It specifies CASSLGTSGRRHQFF.

The chain links TRBV4-2 to TRBJ2-5; TRBD2 agrees at 11 bases. Germline CDR1 reads LGHNA; CDR2 reads YNFKEQ. Germline trimming cut 0 bases from V and 7 bases from J; bases unmatched to any gene: 4. The CDR3 is made up of 15 amino acids. CDR3 sequence (DNA): TGTGCCAGCAGCCAAGATCGACTAGCGGGATCGACCCAGTACTTC. Its protein is CASSQDRLAGSTQYF.

V gene TRBV7-2 combines with J gene TRBJ1-5; D remains ambiguous. The germline V and J ends were trimmed by 6 bases and 3 bases, with 6 bases remaining between them. The CDR3 is 12 amino acids. CDR1 is SGHTA, CDR2 FQGNSA, per germline. The CDR3 loop reads CASRLANQPQHF. DNA for the CDR3: TGTGCCAGCAGACTTGCCAATCAGCCCCAGCATTTT.

The CDR3 reads CASSFGRSESYEQYF. CDR3 nucleotide sequence: TGTGCCAGCAGCTTCGGGAGGTCCGAAAGCTACGAGCAGTACTTC. The genes are TRBV7-9 and TRBJ2-7; 7 bases agree with TRBD2. Looked up from germline, CDR1 is SEHNR and CDR2 is FQNEAQ (reference sequence). Trimming cost V 3 bases and J 3 bases; bases outside gene matches: 8. This CDR3 contains 15 residues.

The chain recombines TRBV5-5 with TRBJ1-1, with a possible D match to TRBD1 (5 bases). CDR1 and CDR2 (germline): SGHKS, YYEKEE (reference sequence). Trimming pared 2 bases from V and 10 bases from J, leaving 15 bases between. This CDR3 spans 13 amino acids. The CDR3 sequence: CASSLEPRVGAFF. Here the CDR3 DNA reads TGTGCCAGCAGCTTAGAGCCCAGGGTTGGAGCTTTCTTT.

This clonotype has just a few counts. The chain employs TRBV24-1 and TRBJ2-2; D not certain. V was clipped by 4 bases and J by 8 bases, with 10 bases between them. CDR3 length: 13 residues. Germline CDR1 and CDR2: KGHDR and SFDVKD. CDR3 amino acids: CATSDLGAGELFF. The CDR3 nucleotides read TGTGCCACCAGTGACTTAGGAGCGGGGGAGCTGTTTTTT.

V gene TRBV6-2 or TRBV6-3 combines with J gene TRBJ2-2; D might be TRBD2 (6 bases). The germline V and J ends were trimmed by 2 bases and 0 bases, with 10 bases remaining between them. Per the germline V gene, CDR1 is MNHEY and CDR2 is SVGEGT. The CDR3 is made up of 16 amino acids. For the CDR3, the DNA is TGTGCCAGCAGTTACCCCCGCGGGGCGAACACCGGGGAGCTGTTTTTT. It yields the protein CASSYPRGANTGELFF.

This clonotype was seen many times. The chain carries TRBV15 and TRBJ2-2, with D perhaps matching TRBD1 (6 bases). V lost 0 bases, J lost 10 bases, and 18 bases lay in between. This CDR3 contains 16 residues. Germline CDR1 and CDR2: LNHNV and YYDKDF (reference sequence). CDR3 bases: TGTGCCACCAGCAGAGATAGTCAAAACAGGGCTCAGGAGCTGTTTTTT. Amino acid sequence: CATSRDSQNRAQELFF.

This clonotype was detected many times. This sequence joins TRBV12-3 or TRBV12-4 and TRBJ1-2, with D hard to call. V lost 6 bases, J lost 3 bases, and 14 bases lay in between. There are 14 residues in the CDR3. The CDR3 region has the DNA TGTGCCAGCAGGCCCGGCGGACTTGACTATGGCTACACCTTC. Translated: CASRPGGLDYGYTF.

This clonotype was recorded a few times. The J gene is TRBJ2-1, the V gene TRBV20-1; TRBD1 aligns across 8 bases. Per germline, CDR1 DFQATT and CDR2 SNEGSKA (reference sequence). V lost 2 bases to trimming and J lost 7 bases; unmatched junction nucleotides: 7. This CDR3 is built from 14 residues. In DNA form, the CDR3 reads TGCAGTGCTAGATTCTGGACAGGGAGGAATGAGCAGTTCTTC. This translates into CSARFWTGRNEQFF.

This clonotype was seen ten or more times. The V gene is TRBV12-3 or TRBV12-4, the J gene TRBJ2-1; TRBD2 is a possible D gene (6 bases). CDR3 size: 15 residues. Trimming took off 5 bases at V and 0 bases at J, with 11 bases between the two ends. The chain's CDR3 is CASSPGTFSYNEQFF. Written as DNA, the CDR3 is TGTGCCAGCAGTCCCGGGACTTTCTCCTACAATGAGCAGTTCTTC.